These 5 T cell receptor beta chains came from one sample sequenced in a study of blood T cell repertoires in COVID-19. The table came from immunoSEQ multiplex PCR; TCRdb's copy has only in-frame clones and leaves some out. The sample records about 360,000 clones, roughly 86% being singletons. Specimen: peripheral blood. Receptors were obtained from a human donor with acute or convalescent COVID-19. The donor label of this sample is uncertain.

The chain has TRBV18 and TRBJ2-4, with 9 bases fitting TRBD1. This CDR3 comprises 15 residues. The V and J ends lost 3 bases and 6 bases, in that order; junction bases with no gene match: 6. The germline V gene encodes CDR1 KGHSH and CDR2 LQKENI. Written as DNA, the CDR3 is TGTGCCAGCTCACCGAGGGGACAGGGTGGAAACATTCAGTACTTC. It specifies CASSPRGQGGNIQYF.

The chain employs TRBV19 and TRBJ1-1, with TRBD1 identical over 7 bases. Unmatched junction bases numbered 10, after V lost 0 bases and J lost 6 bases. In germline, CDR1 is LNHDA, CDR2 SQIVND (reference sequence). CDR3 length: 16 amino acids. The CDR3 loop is CASSIDKQGPFSEAFF. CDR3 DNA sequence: TGTGCCAGTAGTATAGATAAACAGGGGCCTTTCTCTGAAGCTTTCTTT. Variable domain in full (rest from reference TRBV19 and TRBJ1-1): DGGITQSPKYLFRKEGQNVTLSCEQNLNHDAMYWYRQDPGQGLRLIYYSQIVNDFQKGDIAEGYSVSREKKESFPLTVTSAQKNPTAFYLCASSIDKQGPFSEAFFGQGTRLTVV.

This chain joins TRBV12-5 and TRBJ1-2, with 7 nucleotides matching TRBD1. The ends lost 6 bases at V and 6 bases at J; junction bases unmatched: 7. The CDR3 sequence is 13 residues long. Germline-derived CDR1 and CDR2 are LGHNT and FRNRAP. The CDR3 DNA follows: TGTGCTAGTGGCGAGACAGGGAGTAATGGCTACACCTTC. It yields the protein CASGETGSNGYTF.

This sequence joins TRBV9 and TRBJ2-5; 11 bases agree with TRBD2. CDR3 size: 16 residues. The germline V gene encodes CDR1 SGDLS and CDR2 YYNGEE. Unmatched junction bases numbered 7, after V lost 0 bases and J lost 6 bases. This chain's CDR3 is CASSVGGTSGWKTQYF. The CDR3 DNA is TGTGCCAGCAGCGTAGGGGGGACTAGCGGCTGGAAGACCCAGTACTTC.

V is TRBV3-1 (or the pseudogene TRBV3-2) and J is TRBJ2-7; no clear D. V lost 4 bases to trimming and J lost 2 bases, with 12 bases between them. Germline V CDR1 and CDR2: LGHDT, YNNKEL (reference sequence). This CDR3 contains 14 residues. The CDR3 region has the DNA TGTGCCAGCAGCCGCCTAACTGGTGCCTACGAGCAGTACTTC. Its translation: CASSRLTGAYEQYF.